This is a list of T cell receptor beta chains from one sample in a study of blood T cell repertoires in COVID-19. Profiling relied on immunoSEQ multiplex PCR, and the TCRdb table lists in-frame clones only, not all of them. The sample lists 140,000 or so clones, 75% to 90% occurring once. Source material: peripheral blood. The receptors originated from a woman between 55 and 75 years old with active COVID-19. Each CDR3 is given with its conserved first and last residue. The D gene is left open where the match is weak. Clone size appears in some rows only: once, few, many, or a class for an expanded clone.

V gene	clone size	J gene	D gene	CDR3 protein	CDR3 DNA
TRBV7-2	NA	TRBJ2-7	NA	CASSLMRTYEQYF	TGTGCCAGCAGCTTAATGCGGACCTACGAGCAGTACTTC
TRBV19	NA	TRBJ2-7	TRBD2	CASSVSGRMNEQYF	TGTGCCAGTAGTGTTAGCGGGAGGATGAACGAGCAGTACTTC
TRBV4-1	NA	TRBJ2-3	NA	CASSQDRTQYF	TGCGCCAGCAGCCAAGATCGGACGCAGTATTTT
TRBV7-2	NA	TRBJ2-2	NA	CASSFFGRGTGELFF	TGTGCCAGCAGCTTCTTCGGGAGAGGCACCGGGGAGCTGTTTTTT
TRBV12-3/TRBV12-4	NA	TRBJ2-5	TRBD2	CASGLAGRTQYF	TGTGCCAGCGGACTAGCCGGCAGAACCCAGTACTTC
TRBV5-1	NA	TRBJ2-3	NA	CASTPGSTDTQYF	TGCGCCAGCACCCCCGGGAGTACCGATACGCAGTATTTT
TRBV6-2/TRBV6-3	NA	TRBJ2-7	TRBD2	CASSYRPGLAPSEQYF	TGTGCCAGCAGTTACCGGCCGGGACTAGCGCCATCCGAGCAGTACTTC
TRBV5-1	NA	TRBJ2-7	NA	CASSPAFGVTYEQYF	TGCGCCAGCAGCCCCGCATTCGGGGTGACCTACGAGCAGTACTTC
TRBV18	NA	TRBJ2-7	NA	CASSPPGRLEGYEQYF	TGTGCCAGCTCACCACCAGGAAGGCTTGAGGGCTACGAGCAGTACTTC
TRBV3-1/TRBV3-2	NA	TRBJ2-3	TRBD2	CASSQGRTGLAGVGSADTQYF	TGTGCCAGCAGCCAAGGCAGGACGGGACTAGCGGGAGTAGGGTCTGCAGATACGCAGTATTTT
TRBV28	few	TRBJ2-7	TRBD1	CASRPGGSVYEQYF	TGTGCCAGCAGGCCAGGGGGTAGTGTCTACGAGCAGTACTTC
TRBV7-3	NA	TRBJ1-5	TRBD1	CASSLDRDQPQHF	TGTGCCAGCAGCCTAGACAGGGATCAGCCCCAGCATTTT
TRBV30	NA	TRBJ1-2	TRBD1	CAWTQGQGVRGYTF	TGTGCCTGGACCCAAGGACAGGGGGTGCGTGGCTACACCTTC
TRBV28	NA	TRBJ2-7	TRBD2	CASSLNLAGLYEQYF	TGTGCCAGCAGTTTAAATTTAGCGGGGCTCTACGAGCAGTACTTC
TRBV11-2	NA	TRBJ2-7	TRBD1	CASSHWDSSSYEQYF	TGTGCCAGCAGCCACTGGGACAGTAGCTCCTACGAGCAGTACTTC
TRBV4-2	NA	TRBJ1-1	TRBD1	CASSRSLGQGPSQDF	TGTGCCAGCAGCCGCTCCTTGGGACAGGGTCCCTCACAGGACTTT
TRBV6-2/TRBV6-3	few	TRBJ2-1	NA	CASSRNRVNYNEQFF	TGTGCCAGCAGCCGTAACAGGGTTAACTACAATGAGCAGTTCTTC